Presented here are 8 T cell receptor beta chains from one specimen sequenced in a study of control samples from healthy donors and cancer patients. Here immunoSEQ multiplex PCR was the method, and the copy in TCRdb shows in-frame clones only, minus some. The repertoire holds about 160,000 clones, with roughly 93% as singletons. Sequenced material: blood. These receptors were collected from an older woman in good health.

This clone has more than one count but fewer than ten. This chain connects TRBV10-3 to TRBJ1-6; maybe TRBD1 (5 bases). V shed 2 bases and J shed 3 bases, with 11 bases lying between them. This CDR3 is built from 16 residues. Germline V gene sequence: CDR1 ENHRY, CDR2 SYGVKD. For the CDR3, the DNA is TGTGCCATCAGTGAGGATGCGGGGCGCTATAATTCACCCCTCCACTTT. It yields the protein CAISEDAGRYNSPLHF.

Here the CDR3 DNA reads TGTGCCAGCAGCTTATCCGCGGTAGCTATAACCCCTGGAGTGTTCTTC. It encodes CASSLSAVAITPGVFF. This rearrangement joins TRBV11-2 to TRBJ2-1, with D uncertain. The germline CDR1 and CDR2 sequences are SGHAT and FQNNGV. The CDR3 has 16 residues. V lost 2 bases and J 15 bases, leaving 26 bases between the germline ends.

The chain recombines TRBV7-9 with TRBJ2-3; D tentatively fits TRBD1 or TRBD2 (5 bases each). CDR1 is SEHNR, CDR2 FQNEAQ, per germline (reference sequence). This CDR3 contains 15 residues. The V gene lost 4 bases and the J gene lost 3 bases, with 14 bases spanning the gap. CDR3 amino acids: CASSWGRLLTDTQYF. The DNA of the CDR3 is TGTGCCAGCAGCTGGGGGAGACTTTTGACAGATACGCAGTATTTT.

The genes are TRBV21-1 and TRBJ1-1; the table names TRBD1, a call not compared with the DNA. TRBV21-1 is a recognized pseudogene. The CDR3 totals 20 residues. CDR3 in DNA: TGTGCCAGCAGCCCGAGTCAACTAGACAGGGGGAAAAGACTTCTCACTGAAGCTTTCTTT. Encoded protein: CASSPSQLDRGKRLLTEAFF.

This clone was detected once. CDR3 loop: CASSLLRGANSNQPQHF. CDR3 sequence (DNA): TGTGCCAGCAGCTTGTTACGGGGGGCGAATAGCAATCAGCCCCAGCATTTT. The rearrangement joins TRBV5-6 to TRBJ1-5, with a tentative D call TRBD1 (6 bases). V shed 1 base and J shed 0 bases, with 14 bases lying between them. Germline V lookup: CDR1 SGHDT, CDR2 YYEEEE. There are 17 residues in the CDR3.

This chain links TRBV29-1 with TRBJ2-7; the D gene could be TRBD1 or TRBD2 (5 bases each). The CDR3 loop spans 13 amino acids. The V and J ends lost 6 bases and 5 bases respectively, with 17 bases between them. From germline, CDR1 is SQVTM and CDR2 ANQGSEA. For the CDR3, the DNA is TGCAGCGTGGAACGGGACCCAGGCGACGAGCAGTACTTC. This codes for CSVERDPGDEQYF.

The chain carries TRBV6-2 or TRBV6-3 and TRBJ1-1; weak D call: TRBD1 (6 bases). The length of the CDR3 is 14 residues. The V end was cut by 2 bases, the J end by 8 bases, with 15 bases between. Germline V gives CDR1 MNHEY, CDR2 SVGEGT. The CDR3, as DNA: TGTGCCAGCAGTTACGCCCTCAGGGGCACCGAAGCTTTCTTT. Protein sequence: CASSYALRGTEAFF.

The chain employs TRBV6-2 or TRBV6-3 and TRBJ2-5; 12 bases agree with TRBD2. Germline trimming cut 4 bases from V and 0 bases from J; bases unmatched to any gene: 3. This CDR3 spans 16 amino acids. Germline V gene lookup returns CDR1 MNHEY and CDR2 SVGEGT. The CDR3 bases are TGTGCCAGCAGTTGGACTAGCGGGGAATACCAAGAGACCCAGTACTTC. This sequence encodes CASSWTSGEYQETQYF.